What follows are 2 T cell receptor beta chains derived from one specimen sequenced in a study of PD-1 blockade in mismatch repair-deficient tumors (dated by TCRdb to about 2017). The library came from the immunoSEQ multiplex PCR assay. TCRdb limited this immuneACCESS table to in-frame rearrangements with V and J called. A share of clones is missing; checked studies link under half to unresolved V genes, and the rest is unexplained. Counted in this sample were roughly 130,000 clones; roughly 90% of them appeared once. The ten largest account for 10% to 15% of the sample. The specimen was peripheral blood, collected 72 weeks after starting pembrolizumab. Receptors were obtained from an adult with mismatch repair-deficient cancer.

The gene calls are TRBV6-6 and TRBJ2-7; D possibly corresponds to TRBD1 (5 bases). Germline CDR1 is MNHNY and CDR2 is SVGAGI (reference sequence). This CDR3 has 13 amino acids. The V end lost 6 bases, the J end lost 7 bases, and 16 bases lay between the germline ends. The CDR3 sequence is CASRYNQGWEQYF. CDR3 DNA: TGTGCCAGCAGATATAATCAGGGATGGGAGCAGTACTTC.

The V and J genes are TRBV7-6 and TRBJ2-7, with D perhaps TRBD2 (5 bases). Germline-derived CDR1 and CDR2 are SGHVS and FNYEAQ. The CDR3 has 14 amino acids. Trimming took 1 base from V and 5 from J, leaving 12 bases between them. CDR3 loop: CASSLGGLANEQYF. CDR3 DNA sequence: TGTGCCAGCAGCTTAGGAGGTCTAGCCAACGAGCAGTACTTC.